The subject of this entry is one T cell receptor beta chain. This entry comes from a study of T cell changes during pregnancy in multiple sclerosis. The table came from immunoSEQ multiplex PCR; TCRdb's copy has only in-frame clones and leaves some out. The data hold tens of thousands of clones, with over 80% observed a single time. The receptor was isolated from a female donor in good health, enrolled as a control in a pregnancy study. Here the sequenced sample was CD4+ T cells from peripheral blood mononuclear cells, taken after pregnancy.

CDR3 in amino acids: CASSARRGFPPDTQYF. CDR3 in DNA: TGTGCCAGCAGCGCCCGCCGAGGTTTTCCTCCAGATACGCAGTATTTT. This rearrangement joins TRBV11-2 to TRBJ2-3; D gene unclear. CDR1 and CDR2 from the germline V gene are SGHAT and FQNNGV. Trimming pared 5 bases from V and 4 bases from J, leaving 19 bases between. CDR3 length equals 16 residues.